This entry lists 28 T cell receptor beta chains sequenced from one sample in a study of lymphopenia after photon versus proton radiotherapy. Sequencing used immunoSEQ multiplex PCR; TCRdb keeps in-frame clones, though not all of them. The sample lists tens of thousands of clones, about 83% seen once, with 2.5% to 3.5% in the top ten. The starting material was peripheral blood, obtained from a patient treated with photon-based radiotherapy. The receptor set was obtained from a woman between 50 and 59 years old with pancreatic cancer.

The CDR3, as DNA: TGTGCCAGCAGCTTGTCAGGCGTTTCCTACAATGAGCAGTTCTTC. This gives the protein CASSLSGVSYNEQFF. This rearrangement joins TRBV5-4 to TRBJ2-1; D is unclear. The CDR3 covers 15 residues. Germline V gene data show CDR1 as SGHNT and CDR2 as YYREEE (reference sequence). V was cut by 1 base and J by 1 base, with 9 bases left in between.

The CDR3 DNA is TGTGCCAGCAGCGGGCTGCCGCCCCAGCATTTT. It specifies CASSGLPPQHF. The gene calls are TRBV27 and TRBJ1-5; D gene unclear. Germline loops: CDR1 MNHEY, CDR2 SMNVEV (reference sequence). The CDR3 covers 11 residues. V shed 6 bases and J shed 9 bases, with 9 bases lying between them.

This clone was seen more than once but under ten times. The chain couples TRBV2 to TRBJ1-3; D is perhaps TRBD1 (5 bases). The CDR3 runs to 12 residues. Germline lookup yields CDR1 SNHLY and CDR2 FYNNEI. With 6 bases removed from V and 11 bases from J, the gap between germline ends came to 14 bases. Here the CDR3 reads CASSLSDSAIYF. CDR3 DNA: TGTGCCAGCAGCCTATCTGACAGTGCCATATATTTT.

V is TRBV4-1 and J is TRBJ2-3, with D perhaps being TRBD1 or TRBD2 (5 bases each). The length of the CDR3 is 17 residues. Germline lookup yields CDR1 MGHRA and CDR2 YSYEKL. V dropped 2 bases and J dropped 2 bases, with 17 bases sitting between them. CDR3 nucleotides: TGCGCCAGCAGCCAACCTAGCCCGGGGCCCTACACAGATACGCAGTATTTT. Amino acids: CASSQPSPGPYTDTQYF.

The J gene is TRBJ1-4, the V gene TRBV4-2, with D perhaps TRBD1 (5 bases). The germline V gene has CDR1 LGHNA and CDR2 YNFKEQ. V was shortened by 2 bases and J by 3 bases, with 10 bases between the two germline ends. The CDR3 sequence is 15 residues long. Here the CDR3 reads CASSQQPGANEKLFF. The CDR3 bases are TGTGCCAGCAGCCAACAGCCGGGGGCTAATGAAAAACTGTTTTTT.

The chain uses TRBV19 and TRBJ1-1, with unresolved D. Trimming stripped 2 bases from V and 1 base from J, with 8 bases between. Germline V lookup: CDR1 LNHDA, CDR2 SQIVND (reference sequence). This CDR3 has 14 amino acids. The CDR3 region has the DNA TGTGCCAGTAGTATACAGCCCGGGAACACTGAAGCTTTCTTT. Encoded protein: CASSIQPGNTEAFF.

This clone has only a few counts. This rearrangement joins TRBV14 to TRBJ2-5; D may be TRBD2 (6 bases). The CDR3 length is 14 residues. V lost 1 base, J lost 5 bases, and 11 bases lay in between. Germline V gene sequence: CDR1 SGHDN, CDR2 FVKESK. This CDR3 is CASSQARGQETQYF. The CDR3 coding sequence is TGTGCCAGCAGCCAAGCGCGGGGTCAGGAGACCCAGTACTTC.

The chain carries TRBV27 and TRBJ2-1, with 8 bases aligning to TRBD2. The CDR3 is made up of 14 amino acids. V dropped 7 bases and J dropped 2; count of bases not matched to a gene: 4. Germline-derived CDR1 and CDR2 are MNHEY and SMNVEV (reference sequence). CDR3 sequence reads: CASKPGLAYNEQFF. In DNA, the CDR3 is TGTGCCAGCAAACCGGGACTAGCCTACAATGAGCAGTTCTTC.

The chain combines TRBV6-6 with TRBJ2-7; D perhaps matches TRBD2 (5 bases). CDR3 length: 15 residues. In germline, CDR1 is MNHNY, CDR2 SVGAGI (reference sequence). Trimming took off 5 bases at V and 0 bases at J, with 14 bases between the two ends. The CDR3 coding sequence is TGTGCCAGCAGTGCTTATGGTGGGAGCTCCTACGAGCAGTACTTC. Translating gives CASSAYGGSSYEQYF.

The DNA for the CDR3 is TGCGCCGGCCTCCGGAGCACAGATACGCAGTATTTT. Translation: CAGLRSTDTQYF. This sequence joins TRBV10-1 and TRBJ2-3, with D uncertain. Germline loops: CDR1 WNHNN, CDR2 SYGVQD (reference sequence). The CDR3 sequence is 12 residues long. Trimming removed 11 bases from V and 0 bases from J, with 9 bases in between.

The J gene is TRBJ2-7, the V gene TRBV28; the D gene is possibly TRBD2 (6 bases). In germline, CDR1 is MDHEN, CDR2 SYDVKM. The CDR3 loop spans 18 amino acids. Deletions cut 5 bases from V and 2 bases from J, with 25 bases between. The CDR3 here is CASSTPGIFSGPTYEQYF. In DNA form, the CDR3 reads TGTGCCAGCAGTACCCCGGGCATATTTAGCGGTCCCACCTACGAGCAGTACTTC.

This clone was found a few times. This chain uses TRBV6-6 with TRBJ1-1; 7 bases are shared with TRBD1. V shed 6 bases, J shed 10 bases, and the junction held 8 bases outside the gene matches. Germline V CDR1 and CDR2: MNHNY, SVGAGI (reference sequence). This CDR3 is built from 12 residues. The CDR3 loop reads CASSHDRELAFF. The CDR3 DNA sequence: TGTGCCAGCAGCCATGACAGGGAGTTAGCTTTCTTT.

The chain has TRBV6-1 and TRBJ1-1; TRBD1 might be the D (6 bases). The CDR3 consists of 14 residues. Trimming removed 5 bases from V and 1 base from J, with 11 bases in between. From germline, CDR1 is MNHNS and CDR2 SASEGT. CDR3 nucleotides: TGTGCCAGCAGTCAGGGGACCGGGAACACTGAAGCTTTCTTT. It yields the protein CASSQGTGNTEAFF.

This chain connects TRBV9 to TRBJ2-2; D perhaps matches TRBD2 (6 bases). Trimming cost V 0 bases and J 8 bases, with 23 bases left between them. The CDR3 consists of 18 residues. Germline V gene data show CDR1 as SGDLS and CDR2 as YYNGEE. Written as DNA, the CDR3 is TGTGCCAGCAGCGTAGGATCAGAGGGAGGCCGCCTAAGAGGGGAGCTGTTTTTT. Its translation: CASSVGSEGGRLRGELFF.

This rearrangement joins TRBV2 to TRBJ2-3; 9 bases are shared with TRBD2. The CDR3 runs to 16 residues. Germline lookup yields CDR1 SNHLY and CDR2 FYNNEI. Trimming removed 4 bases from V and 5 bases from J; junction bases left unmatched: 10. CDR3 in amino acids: CASSGGTSLARDTQYF. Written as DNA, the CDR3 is TGTGCCAGCAGTGGGGGGACTAGCCTAGCGAGAGATACGCAGTATTTT.

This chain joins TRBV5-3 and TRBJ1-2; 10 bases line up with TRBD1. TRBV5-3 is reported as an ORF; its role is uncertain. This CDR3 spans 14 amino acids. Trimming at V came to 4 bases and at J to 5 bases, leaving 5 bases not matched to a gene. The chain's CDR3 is CARSGDRGPYGYTF. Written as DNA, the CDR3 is TGTGCCAGAAGCGGGGACAGGGGACCTTATGGCTACACCTTC.

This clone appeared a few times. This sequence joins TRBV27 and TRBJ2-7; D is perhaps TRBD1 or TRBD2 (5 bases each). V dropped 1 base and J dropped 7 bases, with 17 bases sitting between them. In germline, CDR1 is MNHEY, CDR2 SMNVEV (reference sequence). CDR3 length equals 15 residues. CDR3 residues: CASSLFSGAGREQYF. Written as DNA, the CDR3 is TGTGCCAGCAGTTTATTCTCCGGGGCAGGGCGAGAGCAGTACTTC.

The CDR3 DNA is TGCGCCAGCAGCCACCGAACAGGGGTGTCCTACGAGCAGTACTTC. Protein product: CASSHRTGVSYEQYF. The chain recombines TRBV4-3 with TRBJ2-7; 7 nucleotides align to TRBD1. From germline, CDR1 is LGHNA and CDR2 YSLEER. The CDR3 length is 15 residues. V lost 3 bases, J lost 1 base, and 6 bases stayed unmatched.

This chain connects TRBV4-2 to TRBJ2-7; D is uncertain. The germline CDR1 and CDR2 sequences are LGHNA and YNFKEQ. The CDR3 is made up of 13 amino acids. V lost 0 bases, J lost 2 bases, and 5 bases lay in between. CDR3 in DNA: TGTGCCAGCAGCCAAGAGGTGGCCTACGAGCAGTACTTC. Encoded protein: CASSQEVAYEQYF.

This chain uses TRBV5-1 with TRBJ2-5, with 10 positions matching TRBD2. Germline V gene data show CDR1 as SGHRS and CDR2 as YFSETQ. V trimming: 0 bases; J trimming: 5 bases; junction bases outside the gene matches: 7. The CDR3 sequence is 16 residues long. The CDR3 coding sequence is TGCGCCAGCAGCTTGGCTCCAGCGGGAGGGCTCGAGACCCAGTACTTC. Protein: CASSLAPAGGLETQYF. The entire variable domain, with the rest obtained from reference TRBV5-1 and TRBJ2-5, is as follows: KAGVTQTPRYLIKTRGQQVTLSCSPISGHRSVSWYQQTPGQGLQFLFEYFSETQRNKGNFPGRFSGRQFSNSRSEMNVSTLELGDSALYLCASSLAPAGGLETQYFGPGTRLLVL.

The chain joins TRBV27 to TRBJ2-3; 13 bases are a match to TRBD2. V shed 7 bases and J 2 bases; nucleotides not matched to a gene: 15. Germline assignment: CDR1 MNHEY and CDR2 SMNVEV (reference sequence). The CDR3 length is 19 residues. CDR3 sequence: CASIPWKGLAGSVTDTQYF. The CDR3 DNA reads TGTGCCAGCATACCATGGAAGGGACTAGCGGGATCCGTCACAGATACGCAGTATTTT.

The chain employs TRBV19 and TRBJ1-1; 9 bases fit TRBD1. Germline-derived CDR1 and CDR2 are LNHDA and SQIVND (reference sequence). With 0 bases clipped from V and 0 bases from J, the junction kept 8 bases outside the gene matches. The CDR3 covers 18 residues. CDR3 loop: CASSIEHRGPDLNTEAFF. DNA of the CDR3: TGTGCCAGTAGTATAGAGCACAGGGGGCCCGACCTGAACACTGAAGCTTTCTTT.

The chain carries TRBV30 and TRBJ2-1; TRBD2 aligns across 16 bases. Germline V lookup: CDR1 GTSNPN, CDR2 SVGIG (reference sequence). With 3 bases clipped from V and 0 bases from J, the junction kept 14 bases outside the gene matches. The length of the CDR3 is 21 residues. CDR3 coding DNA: TGTGCCTGGAGGACACGCCCGGGACTAGCGGGAGGGCCTATCTCCTACAATGAGCAGTTCTTC. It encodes CAWRTRPGLAGGPISYNEQFF.

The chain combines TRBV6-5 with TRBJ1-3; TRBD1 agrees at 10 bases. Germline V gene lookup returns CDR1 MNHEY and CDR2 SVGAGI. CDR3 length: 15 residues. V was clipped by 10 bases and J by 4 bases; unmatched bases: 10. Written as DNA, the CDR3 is TGTGCCACCCGACAGGGGGCTTCGGGGGGAAACACCATATATTTT. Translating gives CATRQGASGGNTIYF.

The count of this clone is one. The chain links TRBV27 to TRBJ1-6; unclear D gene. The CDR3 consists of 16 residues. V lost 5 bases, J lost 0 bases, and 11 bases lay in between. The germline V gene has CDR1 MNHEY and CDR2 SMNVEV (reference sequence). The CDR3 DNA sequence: TGTGCCAGCAGTGTGGGTATGAGCTCCTATAATTCACCCCTCCACTTT. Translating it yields CASSVGMSSYNSPLHF.

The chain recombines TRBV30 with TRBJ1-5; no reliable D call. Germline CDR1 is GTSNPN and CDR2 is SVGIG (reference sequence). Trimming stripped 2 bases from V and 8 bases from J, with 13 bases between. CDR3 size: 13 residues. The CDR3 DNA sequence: TGTGCCTGGAGTCTCAGGCCTAGTGAGCCCCAGCATTTT. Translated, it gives CAWSLRPSEPQHF.

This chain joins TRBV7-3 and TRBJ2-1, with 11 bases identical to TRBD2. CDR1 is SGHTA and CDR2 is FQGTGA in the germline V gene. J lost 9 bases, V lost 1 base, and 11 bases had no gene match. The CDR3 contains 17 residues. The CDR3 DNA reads TGTGCCAGCAGCTTAATGGTGATAGCGGGAGGGGGTGGTGAGCAGTTCTTC. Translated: CASSLMVIAGGGGEQFF.

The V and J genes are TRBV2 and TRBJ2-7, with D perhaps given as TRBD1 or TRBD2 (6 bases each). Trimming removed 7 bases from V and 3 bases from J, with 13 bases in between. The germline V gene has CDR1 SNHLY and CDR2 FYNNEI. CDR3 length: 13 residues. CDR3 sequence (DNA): TGTGCCAGCACGCGGGACAAACTCTACGAGCAGTACTTC. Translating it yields CASTRDKLYEQYF.